The 7 T cell receptor beta chains given below trace back to one sample, sequenced in a study of cytomegalovirus exposure and HLA in healthy donors. A multiplex PCR was run with 60 Vbeta primers and 13 Jbeta primers. Profiled with immunoSEQ multiplex PCR; TCRdb holds only in-frame clones, not every one. The table includes under 150,000 clones, under 90% detected once. Sequencing was performed on PBMCs. These TCRs come from a boy younger than 10 in good health and CMV-seronegative.

The chain links TRBV28 to TRBJ2-5, with 7 nucleotides matching TRBD1. The CDR3 extends over 15 amino acids. The V segment lost 5 bases and the J segment 0 bases; nucleotides outside the gene matches: 6. The V gene's germline CDR1 is MDHEN and CDR2 SYDVKM. The CDR3: CASSPRQGNQETQYF. CDR3 bases: TGTGCCAGCAGTCCGCGACAGGGTAACCAAGAGACCCAGTACTTC.

The chain combines TRBV14 with TRBJ1-1; no clear D. The CDR3 is 14 amino acids. CDR1 and CDR2 from the germline V gene are SGHDN and FVKESK. With 0 bases removed from V and 4 bases from J, the gap between germline ends came to 9 bases. Here the CDR3 reads CASSQEGGPTEAFF. The CDR3 DNA is TGTGCCAGCAGCCAAGAGGGAGGGCCCACTGAAGCTTTCTTT.

J is TRBJ2-5 and V is TRBV19, with 11 nucleotides matching TRBD2. V was clipped by 3 bases and J by 5 bases; unmatched bases: 14. Germline V gene data show CDR1 as LNHDA and CDR2 as SQIVND (reference sequence). The CDR3 runs 18 residues. The CDR3: CASSISASGRPGGETQYF. The CDR3 nucleotides read TGTGCCAGTAGTATCTCTGCTAGCGGGAGGCCCGGGGGGGAGACCCAGTACTTC.

V is TRBV5-4 and J is TRBJ2-2; D call uncertain. Trimming stripped 1 base from V and 6 bases from J, with 10 bases between. Looked up from germline, CDR1 is SGHNT and CDR2 is YYREEE (reference sequence). The CDR3 is 14 amino acids. The CDR3 reads CASSLRATAGELFF. Here the CDR3 DNA reads TGTGCCAGCAGCTTGCGAGCGACGGCCGGGGAGCTGTTTTTT.

The chain combines TRBV9 with TRBJ2-2, with 7 bases aligning to TRBD1. This CDR3 is built from 13 residues. From germline, CDR1 is SGDLS and CDR2 YYNGEE. Unmatched junction bases numbered 3, after V lost 6 bases and J lost 4 bases. CDR3 protein: CASKQGSTGELFF. CDR3 nucleotides: TGTGCCAGCAAACAGGGGAGCACCGGGGAGCTGTTTTTT.

V gene TRBV5-6 combines with J gene TRBJ2-1; no firm D call. CDR1 is SGHDT, CDR2 YYEEEE, per germline. The CDR3 consists of 11 residues. The V and J ends lost 7 bases and 6 bases respectively, with 8 bases between them. The CDR3 loop reads CASHSGNEQFF. CDR3 sequence (DNA): TGTGCCAGCCACTCGGGCAATGAGCAGTTCTTC.

The chain carries TRBV7-2 and TRBJ1-5; D remains ambiguous. The CDR3 has 19 amino acids. V shed 1 base and J shed 1 base, with 20 bases lying between them. The germline V gene encodes CDR1 SGHTA and CDR2 FQGNSA. DNA for the CDR3: TGTGCCAGCAGCTTAGATTGGTCGGGATCGGGCGTCAGCAATCAGCCCCAGCATTTT. Translating it yields CASSLDWSGSGVSNQPQHF.